This paragraph reports one T cell receptor beta chain. Its antigen is not known. CDR1 is MNHEY, CDR2 SVGAGI, per germline. The CDR3 spans 15 residues. V lost 0 bases to trimming and J lost 3 bases, with 10 bases between them. The entry originates in a study of identifying expanded T cells in peripheral blood. Clones were read by immunoSEQ multiplex PCR, and TCRdb kept only the in-frame ones, dropping some. The table shows around 47,000 clones, with 82% occurring only once. No infections or other immune events were documented during collection. Study-wide findings and caveats: About 1.3 clones differed between technical replicates, versus about 15 and 19 over time. Roughly two-week clone count variance significantly increased as total template count grew.

This rearrangement joins TRBV6-5 to TRBJ2-3; perhaps TRBD1 as D (6 bases). The sequence was obtained from a person between 18 and 70 years old in good health. The sequenced material came from blood. The CDR3: CASSYSQGRTDTQYF. The CDR3 coding sequence is TGTGCCAGCAGTTACTCGCAGGGGCGAACAGATACGCAGTATTTT.